Following are 14 T cell receptor beta chains from one sample sequenced in a study of monozygotic twins with inflammatory bowel disease. TCRdb processed the 5' RACE reads again and assigns one entry to each CDR3 protein, with no DNA. The sample has some 400,000 distinct CDR3 sequences; the top ten hold roughly 2.3%. The sequencing sample was made of blood. The receptors come from a human donor with ulcerative colitis or Crohn's disease, or a healthy co-twin of an affected twin (not recorded which).

This rearrangement joins TRBV19 to TRBJ1-6; with no DNA, the TCRdb D assignment of TRBD1 cannot be verified. The germline CDR1 and CDR2 sequences are LNHDA and SQIVND (reference sequence). The CDR3 runs to 14 residues. The CDR3 reads CASSPRGGGSPLHF.

J is TRBJ1-2 and V is TRBV5-6. CDR1 and CDR2 (germline): SGHDT, YYEEEE. The CDR3 is 11 residues long. The CDR3: CASSQFEGYTF. The entire variable domain, with the rest obtained from reference TRBV5-6 and TRBJ1-2, is as follows: DAGVTQSPTHLIKTRGQQVTLRCSPKSGHDTVSWYQQALGQGPQFIFQYYEEEERQRGNFPDRFSGHQFPNYSSELNVNALLLGDSALYLCASSQFEGYTFGSGTRLTVV.

The J gene is TRBJ1-5, the V gene TRBV30; with no DNA, the TCRdb D assignment of TRBD1 cannot be verified. CDR3 length: 13 residues. Germline V gives CDR1 GTSNPN, CDR2 SVGIG (reference sequence). CDR3: CAWSVQGDQPQHF.

V and J are TRBV12-3 or TRBV12-4 and TRBJ1-1. This CDR3 contains 14 residues. The CDR3 protein is CASSFGQLNTEAFF.

V usage is TRBV9 and J usage is TRBJ2-5; the TCRdb D gene call, TRBD2, has no DNA to confirm it. The CDR3 has 15 residues. Germline V gene data show CDR1 as SGDLS and CDR2 as YYNGEE. CDR3 residues: CASSVGWELGETQYF. Filled out from reference TRBV9 and TRBJ2-5, the complete variable domain reads DSGVTQTPKHLITATGQRVTLRCSPRSGDLSVYWYQQSLDQGLQFLIQYYNGEERAKGNILERFSAQQFPDLHSELNLSSLELGDSALYFCASSVGWELGETQYFGPGTRLLVL.

The chain has TRBV3-1 and TRBJ2-2. This CDR3 contains 12 residues. The V gene's germline CDR1 is LGHDT and CDR2 YNNKEL (reference sequence). CDR3 sequence reads: CASGGVAGELFF.

J is TRBJ2-4 and V is TRBV30; TCRdb's D call, TRBD1, is unchecked because there is no DNA. In germline, CDR1 is GTSNPN, CDR2 SVGIG (reference sequence). The CDR3 is 15 amino acids. The CDR3: CAWSGTAPSVNIQYF.

The rearrangement uses TRBV6-2 or TRBV6-3 and TRBJ2-7. The germline CDR1 and CDR2 sequences are MNHEY and SVGEGT. The CDR3 is 12 residues long. CDR3 sequence: CASTKGFYEQYF.

This sequence joins TRBV12-3 or TRBV12-4 and TRBJ2-4; TCRdb reports TRBD1, a call that lacks DNA to check it against. The CDR3 has 13 amino acids. The CDR3 loop is CASRGDGINIQYF.

The chain carries TRBV5-1 and TRBJ1-1. CDR3 length: 13 amino acids. Per germline, CDR1 SGHRS and CDR2 YFSETQ. The CDR3 region is CASTSQDFTEAFF.

The chain employs TRBV7-9 and TRBJ1-3. Germline CDR1 is SEHNR and CDR2 is FQNEAQ (reference sequence). The CDR3 runs to 13 residues. CDR3 sequence reads: CASSSESGNTIYF.

This rearrangement joins TRBV10-3 to TRBJ2-1; there is no DNA to check the TCRdb D call of TRBD1. This CDR3 has 16 amino acids. CDR1 is ENHRY and CDR2 is SYGVKD in the germline V gene. This CDR3 reads CAISAEIPLTYNEQFF.

V usage is TRBV18 and J usage is TRBJ2-5; TCRdb's D call, TRBD2, is unchecked because there is no DNA. Germline assignment: CDR1 KGHSH and CDR2 LQKENI. The CDR3 covers 16 residues. CDR3 residues: CASSLSGLVGVETQYF.

V gene TRBV12-5 combines with J gene TRBJ2-5; TCRdb calls TRBD1, which cannot be checked without DNA. Germline values: CDR1 LGHNT, CDR2 FRNRAP. This CDR3 spans 13 amino acids. The CDR3 region is CASGLGAEETQYF.